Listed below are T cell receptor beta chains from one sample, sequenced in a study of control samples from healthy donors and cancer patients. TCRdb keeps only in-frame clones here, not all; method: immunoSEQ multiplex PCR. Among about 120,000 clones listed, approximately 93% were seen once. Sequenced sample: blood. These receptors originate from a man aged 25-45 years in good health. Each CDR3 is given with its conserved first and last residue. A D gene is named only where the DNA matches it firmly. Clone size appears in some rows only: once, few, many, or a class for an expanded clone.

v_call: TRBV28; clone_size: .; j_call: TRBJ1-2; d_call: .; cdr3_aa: CASRLTGTNYGYTF; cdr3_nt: TGTGCCAGCAGACTGACCGGGACTAACTATGGCTACACCTTC
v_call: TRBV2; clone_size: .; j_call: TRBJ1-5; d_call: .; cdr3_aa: CASKREGMGQPQHF; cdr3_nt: TGTGCCAGCAAAAGGGAAGGGATGGGCCAGCCCCAGCATTTT
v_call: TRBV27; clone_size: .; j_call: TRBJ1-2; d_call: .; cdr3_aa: CASSTLGGNYGYTF; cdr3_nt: TGTGCCAGCAGTACCCTAGGGGGGAACTATGGCTACACCTTC
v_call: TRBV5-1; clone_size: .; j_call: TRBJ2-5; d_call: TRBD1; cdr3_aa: CASSGQTGGIGETQYF; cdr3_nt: TGCGCCAGCAGCGGCCAGACAGGGGGAATCGGGGAGACCCAGTACTTC
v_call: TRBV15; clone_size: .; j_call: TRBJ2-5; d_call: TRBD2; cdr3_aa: CATSRGRLAGAPPTQYF; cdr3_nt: TGTGCCACCAGCAGAGGCAGACTAGCGGGGGCCCCGCCGACCCAGTACTTC
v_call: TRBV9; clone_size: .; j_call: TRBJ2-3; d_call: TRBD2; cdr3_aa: CASSASGGADTQYF; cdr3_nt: TGTGCCAGCAGCGCTAGCGGGGGGGCAGATACGCAGTATTTT
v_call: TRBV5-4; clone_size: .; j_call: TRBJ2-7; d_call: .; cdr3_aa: CASNDDRRSSYEQYF; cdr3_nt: TGTGCCAGCAACGACGACAGAAGAAGCTCCTACGAGCAGTACTTC
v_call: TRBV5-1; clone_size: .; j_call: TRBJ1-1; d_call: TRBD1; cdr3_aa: CASSLQGGNAEAFF; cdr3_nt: TGCGCCAGCAGCTTGCAAGGGGGCAACGCTGAAGCTTTCTTT
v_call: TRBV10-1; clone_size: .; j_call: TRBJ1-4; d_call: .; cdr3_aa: CASSEGNEKLFF; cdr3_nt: TGCGCCAGCAGTGAAGGGAATGAAAAACTGTTTTTT
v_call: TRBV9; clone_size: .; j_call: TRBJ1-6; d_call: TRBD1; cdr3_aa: CASSSQGANNSPLHF; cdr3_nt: TGTGCCAGCAGCTCACAGGGGGCTAATAATTCACCCCTCCACTTT
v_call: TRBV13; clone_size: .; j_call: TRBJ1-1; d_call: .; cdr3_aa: CASSSGGGQPQNTEAFF; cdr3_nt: TGTGCCAGCAGCTCCGGGGGGGGTCAGCCTCAGAACACTGAAGCTTTCTTT
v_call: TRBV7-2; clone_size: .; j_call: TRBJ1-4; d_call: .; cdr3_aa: CASREEATNEKLFF; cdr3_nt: TGTGCCAGCAGAGAAGAAGCAACTAATGAAAAACTGTTTTTT
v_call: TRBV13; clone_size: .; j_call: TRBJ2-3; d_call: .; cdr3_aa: CASSLRGQSTDTQYF; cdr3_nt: TGTGCCAGCAGCTTACGAGGACAAAGCACAGATACGCAGTATTTT
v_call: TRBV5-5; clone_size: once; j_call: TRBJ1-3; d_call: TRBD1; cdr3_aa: CASSLPGGSGNTIYF; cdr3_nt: TGTGCCAGCAGCTTACCAGGGGGCTCTGGAAACACCATATATTTT
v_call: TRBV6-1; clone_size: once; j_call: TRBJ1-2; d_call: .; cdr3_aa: CASSETRAEGGYTF; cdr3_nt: TGTGCCAGCAGTGAAACGAGGGCGGAAGGCGGCTACACCTTC
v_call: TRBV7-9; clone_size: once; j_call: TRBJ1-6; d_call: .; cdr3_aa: CASSLGSGGSNSPLHF; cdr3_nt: TGTGCCAGCAGCTTAGGGTCCGGGGGCTCAAATTCACCCCTCCACTTT
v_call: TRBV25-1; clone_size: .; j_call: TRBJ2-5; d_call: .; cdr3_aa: CASSERLQETQYF; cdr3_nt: TGTGCCAGCAGTGAACGGCTCCAAGAGACCCAGTACTTC
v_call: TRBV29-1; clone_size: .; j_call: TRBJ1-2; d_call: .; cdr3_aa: CSVEGGQDYGYTF; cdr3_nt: TGCAGCGTTGAGGGGGGGCAGGACTATGGCTACACCTTC
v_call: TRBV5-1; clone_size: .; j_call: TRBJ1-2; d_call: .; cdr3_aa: CASSLDREYGYTF; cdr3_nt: TGCGCCAGCAGCTTGGACAGGGAATATGGCTACACCTTC
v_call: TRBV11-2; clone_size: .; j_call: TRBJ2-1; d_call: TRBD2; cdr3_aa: CASSLASGRNNEQFF; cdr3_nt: TGTGCCAGCAGCTTGGCTAGCGGGCGAAACAATGAGCAGTTCTTC
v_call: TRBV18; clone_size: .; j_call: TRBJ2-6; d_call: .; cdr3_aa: CASSPPGRSSGANVLTF; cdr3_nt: TGTGCCAGCTCACCACCGGGGCGATCCTCTGGGGCCAACGTCCTGACTTTC
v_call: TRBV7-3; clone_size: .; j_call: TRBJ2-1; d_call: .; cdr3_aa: CASSPLGGAGNEQFF; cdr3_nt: TGTGCCAGCAGCCCCCTCGGGGGAGCCGGAAATGAGCAGTTCTTC
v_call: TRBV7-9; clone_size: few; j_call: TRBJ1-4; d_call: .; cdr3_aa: CASSLRLANEKLFF; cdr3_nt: TGTGCCAGCAGCTTAAGGCTGGCGAATGAAAAACTGTTTTTT
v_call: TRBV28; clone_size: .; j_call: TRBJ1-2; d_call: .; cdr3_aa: CASSPGALYGYTF; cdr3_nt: TGTGCCAGCAGTCCAGGGGCCCTGTATGGCTACACCTTC
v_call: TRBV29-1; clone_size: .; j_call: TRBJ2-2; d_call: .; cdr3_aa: CSVLEGPVAGELFF; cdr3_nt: TGCAGCGTTCTTGAGGGCCCAGTGGCCGGGGAGCTGTTTTTT
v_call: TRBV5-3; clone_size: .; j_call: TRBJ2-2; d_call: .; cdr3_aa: CARSLDGYTGELFF; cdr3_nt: TGTGCCAGAAGCTTGGACGGGTACACCGGGGAGCTGTTTTTT
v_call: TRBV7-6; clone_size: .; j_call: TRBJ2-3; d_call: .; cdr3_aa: CASSLDPGTDTQYF; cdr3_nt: TGTGCCAGCAGCTTAGACCCGGGCACAGATACGCAGTATTTT
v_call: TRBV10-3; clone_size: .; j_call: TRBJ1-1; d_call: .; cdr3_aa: CASALEVTEAFF; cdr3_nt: TGTGCCAGCGCTTTAGAGGTTACTGAAGCTTTCTTT
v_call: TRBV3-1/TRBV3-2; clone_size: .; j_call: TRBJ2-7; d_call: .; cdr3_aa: CASSQVRGSYEQYF; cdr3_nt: TGTGCCAGCAGCCAAGTACGGGGTTCCTACGAGCAGTACTTC
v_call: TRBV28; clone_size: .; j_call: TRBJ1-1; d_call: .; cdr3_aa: CASSLLQAGTEAFF; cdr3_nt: TGTGCCAGCAGTTTATTGCAGGCGGGCACTGAAGCTTTCTTT
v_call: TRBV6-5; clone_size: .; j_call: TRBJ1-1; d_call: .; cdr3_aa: CASNPVTGTEAFF; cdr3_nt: TGTGCCAGCAACCCCGTAACGGGCACTGAAGCTTTCTTT
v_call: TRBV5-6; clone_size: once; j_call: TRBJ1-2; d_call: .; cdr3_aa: CASSDPWSYGYTF; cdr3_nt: TGTGCCAGCAGCGACCCCTGGAGCTATGGCTACACCTTC
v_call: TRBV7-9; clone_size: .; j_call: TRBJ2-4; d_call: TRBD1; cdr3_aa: CASSLASGGENIQYF; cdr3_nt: TGTGCCAGCAGCTTAGCTTCAGGGGGCGAAAACATTCAGTACTTC
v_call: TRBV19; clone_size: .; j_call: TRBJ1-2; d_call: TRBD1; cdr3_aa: CATSDRGEGYTF; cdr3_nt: TGTGCCACCTCGGACAGGGGAGAAGGCTACACCTTC
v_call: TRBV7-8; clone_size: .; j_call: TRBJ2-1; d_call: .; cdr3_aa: CASSLGPTNEQFF; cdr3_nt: TGTGCCAGCAGCTTAGGACCGACAAATGAGCAGTTCTTC
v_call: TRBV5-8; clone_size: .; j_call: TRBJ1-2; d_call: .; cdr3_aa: CASSPGVLYGYTF; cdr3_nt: TGTGCCAGCAGCCCCGGAGTACTCTATGGCTACACCTTC
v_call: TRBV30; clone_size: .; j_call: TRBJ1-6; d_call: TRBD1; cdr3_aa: CAWSASKGQGYSPLHF; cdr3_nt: TGTGCCTGGAGTGCAAGTAAGGGACAGGGATATTCACCCCTCCACTTT
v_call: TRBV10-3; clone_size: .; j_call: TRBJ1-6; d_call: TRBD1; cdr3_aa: CAISEGWRTGMSPLHF; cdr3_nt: TGTGCCATCAGTGAAGGGTGGAGGACAGGGATGTCACCCCTCCACTTT
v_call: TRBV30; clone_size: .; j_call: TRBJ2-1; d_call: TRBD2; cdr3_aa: CAWRVPGGPGEQFF; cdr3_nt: TGTGCCTGGAGGGTTCCGGGGGGGCCGGGTGAGCAGTTCTTC